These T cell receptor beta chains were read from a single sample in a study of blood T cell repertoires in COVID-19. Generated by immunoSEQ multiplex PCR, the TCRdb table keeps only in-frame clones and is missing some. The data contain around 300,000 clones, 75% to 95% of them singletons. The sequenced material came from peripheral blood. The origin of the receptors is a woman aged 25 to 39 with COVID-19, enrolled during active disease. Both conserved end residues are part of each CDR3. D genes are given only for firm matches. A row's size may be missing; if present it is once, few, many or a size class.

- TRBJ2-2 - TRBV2 CASIRDSRTGELFF TGTGCCAGCATTCGGGACTCACGCACCGGGGAGCTGTTTTTT
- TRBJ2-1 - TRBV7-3 CASSLSGRGGLYNEQFF TGTGCCAGCAGCTTATCCGGGAGAGGTGGGCTTTACAATGAGCAGTTCTTC
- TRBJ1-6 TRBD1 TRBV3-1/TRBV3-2 CASSPNPSGGSPLHF TGTGCCAGCAGCCCCAACCCCTCAGGGGGTTCACCCCTCCACTTT
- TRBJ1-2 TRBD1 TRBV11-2 CASSLDGQDFYGYTF TGTGCCAGCAGCTTAGACGGACAGGACTTCTATGGCTACACCTTC
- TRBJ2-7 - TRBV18 CASSPPEYSYEQYF TGTGCCAGCTCACCACCAGAGTACTCCTACGAGCAGTACTTC
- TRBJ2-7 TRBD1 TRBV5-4 CASSASGTGDAEQYF TGTGCCAGCAGCGCCTCCGGGACAGGGGATGCCGAGCAGTACTTC
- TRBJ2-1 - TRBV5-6 CASSDTLETYNEQFF TGTGCCAGCAGCGATACCCTAGAGACTTACAATGAGCAGTTCTTC
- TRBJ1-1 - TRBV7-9 CASSPGGTEAFF TGTGCCAGCAGCCCCGGAGGTACTGAAGCTTTCTTT
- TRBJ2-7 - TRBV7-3 CASSLTGGVEQYF TGTGCCAGCAGCTTAACTGGCGGGGTCGAGCAGTACTTC
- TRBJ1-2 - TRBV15 CATSHSWGRGYTF TGTGCCACCAGCCACTCGTGGGGGCGCGGCTACACCTTC
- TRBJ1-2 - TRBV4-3 CASSGGGSANYGYTF TGCGCCAGCAGCGGGGGCGGATCAGCTAACTATGGCTACACCTTC
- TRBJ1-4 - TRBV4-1 CASSQPGGRGAGLTNEKLFF TGCGCCAGCAGCCAGCCCGGCGGCAGGGGCGCGGGTTTAACTAATGAAAAACTGTTTTTT
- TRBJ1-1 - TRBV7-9 CASSEGHPLGEAFF TGTGCCAGCAGCGAGGGACATCCTCTGGGTGAAGCTTTCTTT
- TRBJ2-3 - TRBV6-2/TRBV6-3 CASSRPGEDTQYF TGTGCCAGCAGTCGACCAGGGGAAGATACGCAGTATTTT
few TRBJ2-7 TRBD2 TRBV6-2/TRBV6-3 CASRPRTSGRGSLYEQYF TGTGCCAGCAGACCTAGGACTAGCGGGAGGGGAAGTCTCTACGAGCAGTACTTC
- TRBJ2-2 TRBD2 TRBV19 CASTSSGRGTGELFF TGTGCCAGTACCTCTAGCGGGAGAGGCACCGGGGAGCTGTTTTTT